This T cell receptor beta chain emerged from a study of low-dose radiotherapy and immunotherapy resistance in tumors (dated by TCRdb to 2021 to 2024). Study-level background: In Cohort 1, each fraction delivered 0.5 Gy every 2 weeks, and the prescribed total PTV dose was 6.5 Gy. Cohort 2 received 1 Gy per fraction every two weeks, with a total of 13 Gy over 26 weeks. Nivolumab was administered intravenously as a 240 mg flat dose every two weeks, and ipilimumab was administered intravenously at 1 mg/kg every six weeks. Every two weeks, patients got intravenous cyclophosphamide at 200 mg/m2, given one day ahead of each radiation and immunotherapy administration. Starting on cycle 1 day 1, patients took 300 mg of aspirin by mouth once a day for four cycles. Randomization of trial participants into treatment groups was not performed. The translational analysis covered eight patients: three from the first dose cohort and the first five from the second dose cohort.

Sequencing took place on an Illumina HiSeq 2500. First-strand cDNA was synthesized with Superscript III and a set of TRAV- and TRBV-specific primers, covering both TCRalpha and TCRbeta chains. TCRs were amplified with Phusion for approximately 21 PCR cycles, with a constant-region primer paired with the adapter attached to the V primers. Amplification of the isolated mRNA was done with the MessageAmp II aRNA Amplification Kit, which involved a roughly 16-hour in vitro transcription at 37 degrees C. mRNA for TCR sequencing was isolated with the Dynabeads mRNA DIRECT Purification Kit. Indexed Illumina adapters were added in a second approximately 26-cycle Phusion PCR, and the resulting products were purified with AMPure XP beads. The paper's data handling went like this. Using custom Perl scripts, TCR sequences that encoded the same protein were pooled, out-of-frame sequences were dropped, and the abundance of each clonotype was calculated. Any TCR sequence backed by just one read was left out of the analysis. Among the metrics used to describe the repertoires were Shannon entropy, Gini index, clonality, richness, and the frequency of TCRs shared between repertoires. Clones were called with MiXCR by TCRdb after fastp trimmed the public reads at Q25, and only in-frame beta chains were retained. Every CDR3 protein is listed once, alongside the most common genes and DNA of its rows. These V and J calls derive from TCRdb rather than the authors' analysis. The sample contains around 84,000 distinct CDR3 sequences, about 17% of them found a single time. Approximately 1.5% of the sample belongs to the ten largest clones.

Interpreted using the paper, the time point label stands for: after trial treatment. Explained via the paper, the treatment or condition label denotes: LDRT plus nivolumab, ipilimumab, low-dose cyclophosphamide and aspirin (RACIN trial). The donors took part in RACIN, a single-arm, phase I, dose-escalation trial that combined nivolumab, ipilimumab, aspirin, low-dose cyclophosphamide and low-dose radiotherapy. To be eligible, a patient needed to have an advanced solid tumor that was TIL-negative. V is cut back by 4 bases and J by 6 bases, with 8 bases in the junction unmatched. CDR1 and CDR2 are drawn from the germline V gene: SGHDT, YYEEEE. Counted from cysteine to phenylalanine, this CDR3 has 15 amino acids. Only CDR3 DNA remains: 45 bases, in frame from the first base. This clonotype was counted many times. What antigen it recognizes has not been identified. Per-base qualities were not stored, and no clone one base away is much larger.

The TCR sequence derives from a male donor with prostate cancer. The receptor chain draws on TRBV5-6 and TRBJ2-2; 8 of the junction bases match TRBD2. The sample here was PBMCs, taken after low-dose radiotherapy plus immunotherapy. The sequence in DNA is TGTGCCAGCAGCCTACCGGGACTAGGACCCGGGGAGCTGTTTTTT. It translates as CASSLPGLGPGELFF. This CDR3, with the reference TRBV5-6 and TRBJ2-2 proteins standing in past its ends, gives the full variable domain DAGVTQSPTHLIKTRGQQVTLRCSPKSGHDTVSWYQQALGQGPQFIFQYYEEEERQRGNFPDRFSGHQFPNYSSELNVNALLLGDSALYLCASSLPGLGPGELFFGEGSRLTVL.